This T cell receptor beta chain was captured by sequencing in a study of chemoradiotherapy in HPV16-positive cancers. The V and J ends lost 2 bases and 9 bases respectively, with 20 bases between them. Germline V gene lookup returns CDR1 SNHLY and CDR2 FYNNEI. This CDR3 is 16 amino acids long. TCRdb's copy holds only in-frame clones and misses some; the assay was immunoSEQ multiplex PCR. The sample consists of tens of thousands of clones, around 94% of them appearing once. This sequence originates from a human donor with HPV-associated anogenital cancer. This material was acquired from a patient who underwent chemoradiotherapy. The V call is TRBV2, the J call TRBJ1-5; D remains unclear. The CDR3 is CASSEMISPQKLPQHF. The CDR3 DNA follows: TGTGCCAGCAGTGAAATGATCTCACCTCAAAAGTTGCCCCAGCATTTT. Complete variable domain (other parts from reference TRBV2 and TRBJ1-5): EPEVTQTPSHQVTQMGQEVILRCVPISNHLYFYWYRQILGQKVEFLVSFYNNEISEKSEIFDDQFSVERPDGSNFTLKIRSTKLEDSAMYFCASSEMISPQKLPQHFGDGTRLSIL.